The T cell receptor beta chain under discussion was sequenced for a study of cytomegalovirus exposure and HLA in healthy donors. Whole-study results and caveats: HLA alleles were associated with 15,000 to 20,000 TCR beta sequences in a later analysis at 0.05 false discovery rate.

In regard to this clone: Its antigen is unknown.

Primers included in the PCR were 60 Vbeta and 13 Jbeta primers. Clones were read by immunoSEQ multiplex PCR, and TCRdb kept only the in-frame ones, dropping some. This sample's table reports about 110,000 clones. Germline CDR1 is MNHNS and CDR2 is SASEGT. Trimming removed 1 base at V and 2 bases at J, with 9 bases between. The CDR3 loop spans 16 amino acids. The receptor's source is a man aged 45-65 years in good health and CMV-seronegative. This sequence joins TRBV6-1 and TRBJ2-6, with D possibly being TRBD2 (5 bases). Sequenced: PBMCs. The CDR3 protein is CASSEEPGAGANVLTF. The DNA for the CDR3 is TGTGCCAGCAGTGAAGAACCCGGGGCTGGGGCCAACGTCCTGACTTTC.